These T cell receptor beta chains were read from a single sample in a study of beta chain features in type 1 diabetes. Assay used: immunoSEQ multiplex PCR; TCRdb lists only in-frame clones, some missing. The data show around 310,000 clones, approximately 10% seen once. Sequences were obtained from naive CD4+ T cells from blood. The receptors stem from a woman aged 25 to 39 in good health. The CDR3 runs from the conserved cysteine through the conserved F or W. The D gene is left open where the match is weak. Rows may omit the clone size; those that give it use once, few, many or a size class.

CDR3aa: CASSQGLAGSGELFF; CDR3nt: TGTGCCAGCAGCCAGGGACTAGCGGGAAGCGGGGAGCTGTTTTTT; v_gene: TRBV7-3; j_gene: TRBJ2-2; d_gene: TRBD2; abundance: -
CDR3aa: CASSHDGTGLNNEKLFF; CDR3nt: TGTGCCAGCAGCCATGACGGGACAGGGCTTAATAATGAAAAACTGTTTTTT; v_gene: TRBV11-2; j_gene: TRBJ1-4; d_gene: TRBD1; abundance: -
CDR3aa: CASSAGQGVGGNGYTF; CDR3nt: TGTGCCAGCAGCGCCGGACAGGGAGTAGGGGGCAATGGCTACACCTTC; v_gene: TRBV9; j_gene: TRBJ1-2; d_gene: TRBD1; abundance: few
CDR3aa: CASSNSGTDTQYF; CDR3nt: TGTGCCAGCAGTAATAGCGGCACAGATACGCAGTATTTT; v_gene: TRBV2; j_gene: TRBJ2-3; d_gene: -; abundance: few
CDR3aa: CASSLVTSSYEQYF; CDR3nt: TGTGCCAGCAGCTTAGTTACCAGTTCCTACGAGCAGTACTTC; v_gene: TRBV7-2; j_gene: TRBJ2-7; d_gene: -; abundance: -
CDR3aa: CASSPTRGQNLAGELFF; CDR3nt: TGTGCCAGCTCACCGACGAGGGGACAGAACTTGGCCGGGGAGCTGTTTTTT; v_gene: TRBV18; j_gene: TRBJ2-2; d_gene: TRBD1; abundance: -
CDR3aa: CASSTPGLSGYTF; CDR3nt: TGTGCCAGCTCTACACCGGGTTTGAGTGGCTACACCTTC; v_gene: TRBV18; j_gene: TRBJ1-2; d_gene: -; abundance: -
CDR3aa: CASSRSGGELFF; CDR3nt: TGTGCCAGCAGCCGGTCGGGCGGGGAGCTGTTTTTT; v_gene: TRBV7-3; j_gene: TRBJ2-2; d_gene: -; abundance: few
CDR3aa: CASSRLDQETQYF; CDR3nt: TGTGCCAGTAGTAGACTAGACCAAGAGACCCAGTACTTC; v_gene: TRBV19; j_gene: TRBJ2-5; d_gene: -; abundance: few
CDR3aa: CASSMGQTYEQYF; CDR3nt: TGTGCCAGTAGTATGGGACAGACCTACGAGCAGTACTTC; v_gene: TRBV19; j_gene: TRBJ2-7; d_gene: TRBD1; abundance: few
CDR3aa: CASAIQGNQPQHF; CDR3nt: TGTGCCAGCGCAATACAGGGAAATCAGCCCCAGCATTTT; v_gene: TRBV11-2; j_gene: TRBJ1-5; d_gene: -; abundance: few
CDR3aa: CASSKVGIAGNTDTQYF; CDR3nt: TGTGCCAGCAGCAAAGTAGGGATAGCGGGGAACACAGATACGCAGTATTTT; v_gene: TRBV9; j_gene: TRBJ2-3; d_gene: TRBD2; abundance: -
CDR3aa: CASGLVQKQGGKTQYF; CDR3nt: TGTGCTAGTGGTTTGGTACAGAAGCAGGGAGGGAAGACCCAGTACTTC; v_gene: TRBV12-5; j_gene: TRBJ2-5; d_gene: TRBD2; abundance: -
CDR3aa: CASSLERTSGQETQYF; CDR3nt: TGTGCCAGCTCACTAGAACGGACTAGCGGCCAAGAGACCCAGTACTTC; v_gene: TRBV18; j_gene: TRBJ2-5; d_gene: TRBD2; abundance: few
CDR3aa: CASSFDGGINEQFF; CDR3nt: TGTGCCAGCAGCTTCGATGGGGGGATCAATGAGCAGTTCTTC; v_gene: TRBV7-2; j_gene: TRBJ2-1; d_gene: -; abundance: few
CDR3aa: CSVFGRGGVGPYF; CDR3nt: TGCAGCGTCTTCGGGCGGGGGGGAGTAGGGCCGTACTTC; v_gene: TRBV29-1; j_gene: TRBJ2-7; d_gene: TRBD2; abundance: -
CDR3aa: CASSSTYSYGYTF; CDR3nt: TGTGCCAGCAGCTCAACCTACAGCTATGGCTACACCTTC; v_gene: TRBV7-2; j_gene: TRBJ1-2; d_gene: -; abundance: -
CDR3aa: CASSPSVAGGLGSGANVLTF; CDR3nt: TGTGCCAGCTCCCCCTCGGTAGCGGGAGGCCTCGGCTCTGGGGCCAACGTCCTGACTTTC; v_gene: TRBV18; j_gene: TRBJ2-6; d_gene: TRBD2; abundance: -
CDR3aa: CATSRRIGLRAGYYNEQFF; CDR3nt: TGTGCCACCAGCAGGCGGATAGGACTTCGAGCGGGATACTACAATGAGCAGTTCTTC; v_gene: TRBV15; j_gene: TRBJ2-1; d_gene: TRBD2; abundance: -
CDR3aa: CASSESGADRGTYGYTF; CDR3nt: TGCGCCAGCAGCGAATCCGGGGCGGACAGGGGAACCTATGGCTACACCTTC; v_gene: TRBV5-1; j_gene: TRBJ1-2; d_gene: TRBD1; abundance: -
CDR3aa: CASSLSLTGNYGYTF; CDR3nt: TGTGCCAGCAGCTTATCCTTGACAGGGAACTATGGCTACACCTTC; v_gene: TRBV7-2; j_gene: TRBJ1-2; d_gene: TRBD1; abundance: few
CDR3aa: CASSVATGTAGYGYTF; CDR3nt: TGTGCCAGCAGCGTAGCTACCGGGACAGCGGGCTATGGCTACACCTTC; v_gene: TRBV9; j_gene: TRBJ1-2; d_gene: TRBD1; abundance: -
CDR3aa: CASSFLANLHNEQFF; CDR3nt: TGTGCCAGCAGTTTCCTAGCGAACCTTCACAATGAGCAGTTCTTC; v_gene: TRBV28; j_gene: TRBJ2-1; d_gene: -; abundance: -